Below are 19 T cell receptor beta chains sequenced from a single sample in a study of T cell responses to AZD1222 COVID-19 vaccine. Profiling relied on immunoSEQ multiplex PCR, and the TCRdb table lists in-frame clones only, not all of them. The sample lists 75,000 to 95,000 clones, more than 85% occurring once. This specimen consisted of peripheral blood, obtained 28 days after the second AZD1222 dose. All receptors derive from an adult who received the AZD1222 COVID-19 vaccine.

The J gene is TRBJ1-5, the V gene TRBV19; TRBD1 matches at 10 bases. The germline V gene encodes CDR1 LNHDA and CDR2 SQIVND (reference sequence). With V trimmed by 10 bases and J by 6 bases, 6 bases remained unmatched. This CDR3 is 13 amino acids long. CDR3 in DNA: TGTGCCACCGGACAGGGGGTGGTTCAGCCCCAGCATTTT. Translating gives CATGQGVVQPQHF.

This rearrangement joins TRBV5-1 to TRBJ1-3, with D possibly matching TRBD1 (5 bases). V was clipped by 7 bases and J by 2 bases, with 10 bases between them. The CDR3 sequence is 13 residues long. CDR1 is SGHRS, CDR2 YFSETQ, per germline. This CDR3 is CASAETAGNTIYF. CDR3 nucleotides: TGCGCCAGCGCCGAGACAGCTGGAAACACCATATATTTT.

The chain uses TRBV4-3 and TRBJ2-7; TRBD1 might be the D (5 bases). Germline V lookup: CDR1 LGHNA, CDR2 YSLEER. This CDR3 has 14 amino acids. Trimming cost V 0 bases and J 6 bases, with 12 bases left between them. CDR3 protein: CASSQDVGRREQYF. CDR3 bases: TGCGCCAGCAGCCAAGATGTGGGGCGACGCGAGCAGTACTTC.

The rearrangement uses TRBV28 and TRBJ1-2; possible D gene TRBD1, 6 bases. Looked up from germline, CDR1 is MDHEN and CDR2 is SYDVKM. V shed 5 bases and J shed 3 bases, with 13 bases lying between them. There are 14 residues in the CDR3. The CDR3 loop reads CASSQPGHHYGYTF. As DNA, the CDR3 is TGTGCCAGCAGTCAACCGGGACACCACTATGGCTACACCTTC.

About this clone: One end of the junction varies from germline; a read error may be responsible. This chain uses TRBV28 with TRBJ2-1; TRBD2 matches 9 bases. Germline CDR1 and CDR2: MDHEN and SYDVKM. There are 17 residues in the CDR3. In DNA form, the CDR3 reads TGTGCCAGCAGTTTATTCCCAGGTAGCGGGGGTGTCGCCGGGTTGGTCTTC. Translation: CASSLFPGSGGVAGLVF.

CDR3 loop: CASIKTGGSYNSPLHF. CDR3 DNA: TGCGCCAGCATTAAAACAGGGGGCTCCTATAATTCACCCCTCCACTTT. The V call is TRBV5-1, the J call TRBJ1-6, with 8 bases that match TRBD1. CDR1 and CDR2 from the germline V gene are SGHRS and YFSETQ. The V gene end was trimmed by 6 bases and the J gene end by 0 bases; junction bases not matched to a gene: 5. The CDR3 spans 16 residues.

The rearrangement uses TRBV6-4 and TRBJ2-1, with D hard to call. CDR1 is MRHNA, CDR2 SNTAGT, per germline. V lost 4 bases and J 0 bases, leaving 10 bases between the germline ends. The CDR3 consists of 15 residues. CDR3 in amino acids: CASSVNSGSYNEQFF. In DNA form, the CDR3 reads TGTGCCAGCAGTGTCAACTCCGGCTCCTACAATGAGCAGTTCTTC.

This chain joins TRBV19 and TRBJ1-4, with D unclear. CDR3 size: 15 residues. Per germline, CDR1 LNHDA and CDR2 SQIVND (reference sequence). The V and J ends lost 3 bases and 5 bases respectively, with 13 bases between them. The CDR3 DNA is TGTGCCAGTAGTATTCATCTAACTTCCAATGAAAAACTGTTTTTT. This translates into CASSIHLTSNEKLFF.

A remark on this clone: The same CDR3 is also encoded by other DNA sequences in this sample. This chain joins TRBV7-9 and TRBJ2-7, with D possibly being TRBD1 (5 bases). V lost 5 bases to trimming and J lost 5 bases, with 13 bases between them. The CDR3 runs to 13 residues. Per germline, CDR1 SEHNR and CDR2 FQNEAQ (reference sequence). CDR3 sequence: CASSRPRENEQYF. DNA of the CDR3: TGTGCCAGCAGCCGTCCCAGGGAAAACGAGCAGTACTTC.

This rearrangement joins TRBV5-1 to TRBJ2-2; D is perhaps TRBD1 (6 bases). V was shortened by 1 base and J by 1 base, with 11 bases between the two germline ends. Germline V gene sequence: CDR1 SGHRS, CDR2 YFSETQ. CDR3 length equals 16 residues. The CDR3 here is CASSLIQGQNTGELFF. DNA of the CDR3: TGCGCCAGCAGCTTGATACAGGGTCAGAACACCGGGGAGCTGTTTTTT. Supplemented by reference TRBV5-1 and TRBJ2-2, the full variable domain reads KAGVTQTPRYLIKTRGQQVTLSCSPISGHRSVSWYQQTPGQGLQFLFEYFSETQRNKGNFPGRFSGRQFSNSRSEMNVSTLELGDSALYLCASSLIQGQNTGELFFGEGSRLTVL.

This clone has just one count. CDR3 in amino acids: CASSLMGAHGYTF. The CDR3 DNA sequence: TGTGCCAGCAGTTTAATGGGGGCGCATGGCTACACCTTC. The V and J genes are TRBV12-3 or TRBV12-4 and TRBJ1-2; D might be TRBD1 (6 bases). This CDR3 comprises 13 residues. The V end lost 2 bases, the J end lost 6 bases, and 10 bases lay between the germline ends.

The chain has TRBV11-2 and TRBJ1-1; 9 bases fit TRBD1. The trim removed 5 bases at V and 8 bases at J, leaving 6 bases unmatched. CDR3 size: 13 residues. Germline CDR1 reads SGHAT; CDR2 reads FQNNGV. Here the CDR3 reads CASSVQGAPEAFF. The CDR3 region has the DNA TGTGCCAGCAGCGTACAGGGGGCTCCCGAAGCTTTCTTT.

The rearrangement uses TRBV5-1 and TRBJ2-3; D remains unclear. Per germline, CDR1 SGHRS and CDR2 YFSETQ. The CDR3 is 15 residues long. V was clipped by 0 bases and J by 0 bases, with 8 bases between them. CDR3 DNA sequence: TGCGCCAGCAGCTTGGTCCCACTTAGCACAGATACGCAGTATTTT. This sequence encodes CASSLVPLSTDTQYF.

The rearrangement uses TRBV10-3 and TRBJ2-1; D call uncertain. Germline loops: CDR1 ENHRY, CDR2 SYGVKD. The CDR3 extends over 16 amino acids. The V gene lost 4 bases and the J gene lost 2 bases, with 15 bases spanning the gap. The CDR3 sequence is CAISVTASVTYNEQFF. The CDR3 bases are TGTGCCATCAGTGTAACGGCTAGTGTTACCTACAATGAGCAGTTCTTC.

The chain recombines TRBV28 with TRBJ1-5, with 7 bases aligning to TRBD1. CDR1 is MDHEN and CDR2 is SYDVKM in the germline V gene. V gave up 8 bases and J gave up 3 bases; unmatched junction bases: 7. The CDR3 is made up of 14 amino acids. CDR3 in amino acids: CASRRGQPNQPQHF. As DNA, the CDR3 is TGTGCCAGCCGTAGGGGACAGCCCAATCAGCCCCAGCATTTT.

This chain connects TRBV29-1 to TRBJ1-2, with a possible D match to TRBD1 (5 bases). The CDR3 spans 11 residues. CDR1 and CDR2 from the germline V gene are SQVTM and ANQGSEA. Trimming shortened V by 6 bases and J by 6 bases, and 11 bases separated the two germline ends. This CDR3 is CSVSRGDGYTF. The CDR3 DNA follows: TGCAGCGTCTCCCGGGGGGATGGCTACACCTTC.

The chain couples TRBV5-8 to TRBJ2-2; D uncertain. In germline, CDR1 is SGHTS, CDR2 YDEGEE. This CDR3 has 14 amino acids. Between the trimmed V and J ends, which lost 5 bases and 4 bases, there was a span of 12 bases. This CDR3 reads CASRFLVLTGELFF. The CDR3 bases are TGTGCCAGCAGGTTTCTAGTTCTCACCGGGGAGCTGTTTTTT. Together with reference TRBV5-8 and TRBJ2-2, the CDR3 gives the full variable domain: EAGVTQSPTHLIKTRGQQATLRCSPISGHTSVYWYQQALGLGLQFLLWYDEGEERNRGNFPPRFSGRQFPNYSSELNVNALELEDSALYLCASRFLVLTGELFFGEGSRLTVL.

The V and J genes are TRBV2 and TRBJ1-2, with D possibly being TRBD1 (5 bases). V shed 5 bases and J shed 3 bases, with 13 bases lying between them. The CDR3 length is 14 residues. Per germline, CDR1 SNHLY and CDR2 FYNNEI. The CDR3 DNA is TGTGCCAGCAGTCCCCAGGGAATTGACTATGGCTACACCTTC. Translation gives CASSPQGIDYGYTF.

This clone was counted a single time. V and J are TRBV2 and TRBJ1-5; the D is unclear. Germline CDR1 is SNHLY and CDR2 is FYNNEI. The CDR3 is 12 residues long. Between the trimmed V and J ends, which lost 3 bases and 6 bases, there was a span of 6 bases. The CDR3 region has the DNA TGTGCCAGCAGTGACGAAGGTCAGCCCCAGCATTTT. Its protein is CASSDEGQPQHF.